This TCR beta chain was sequenced in a study of graft-versus-host responses after intestinal transplantation. Study in general: Following induction with anti-thymocyte globulin, all recipients were given tacrolimus and steroids for approximately three years.

This clone is a singleton in its sample. No antigen is known for it. In germline, CDR1 is SGHVS, CDR2 FNYEAQ. The V end lost 4 bases, the J end lost 6 bases, and 15 bases lay between the germline ends. The CDR3 is 15 residues long. This table comes from immunoSEQ multiplex PCR, and its TCRdb copy is limited to in-frame clones, with some not included. The top ten clones hold about 0.75% of a sample with about 110,000 clones, approximately 90% of them seen once. V usage is TRBV7-6 and J usage is TRBJ1-4; D gene ambiguous. The sequence derives from a human donor who was the organ donor for an intestinal transplant. This specimen consisted of unstimulated CD4+ T cells sorted from spleen or lymph node cells, obtained before transplant. The CDR3 DNA reads TGTGCCAGCAGCTCACCCGGCGGAGTCGATGAAAAACTGTTTTTT. This translates into CASSSPGGVDEKLFF.